The 10 T cell receptor beta chains reported below all come from one sample, sequenced in a study. Each CDR3 protein gets one entry after TCRdb re-called the 5' RACE reads with MiXCR. The table has about 5,400 distinct CDR3 sequences, about 50% seen once. Sequencing input: memory CD4+ T cells sorted from blood. Described subset: memory CD4+ T cells, CD4+CD45RO+CD25-. The receptor set was obtained from a female donor with breast cancer.

The rearrangement links TRBV14 to TRBJ1-1; D is uncertain. Looked up from germline, CDR1 is SGHDN and CDR2 is FVKESK. This CDR3 spans 16 amino acids. Trimming stripped 0 bases from V and 2 bases from J, with 13 bases between. The CDR3 DNA reads as TGTGCCAGCAGCCAAGATAAAGGAACAGTAAACACTGAAGCTTTCTTT. Translation: CASSQDKGTVNTEAFF.

This clonotype turned up a few times. V gene TRBV30 combines with J gene TRBJ2-5; a weak D match, TRBD2 (5 bases). Per germline, CDR1 GTSNPN and CDR2 SVGIG (reference sequence). CDR3 length: 16 amino acids. V was clipped by 3 bases and J by 1 base, with 18 bases between them. Written as DNA, the CDR3 is TGTGCCTGGAGCGTCTACCCGTGGAGGAGCCAAGAGACCCAGTACTTC. Translation: CAWSVYPWRSQETQYF.

The chain is built from TRBV30 and TRBJ2-2, with a possible D match to TRBD2 (6 bases). Germline lookup yields CDR1 GTSNPN and CDR2 SVGIG (reference sequence). With 2 bases removed from V and 5 bases from J, the gap between germline ends came to 12 bases. CDR3 size: 14 residues. In DNA form, the CDR3 reads TGTGCCTGGAGTAAAGCGGGCCTTACCGGGGAGCTGTTTTTT. This gives the protein CAWSKAGLTGELFF.

This clonotype turned up a few times. The rearrangement links TRBV27 to TRBJ2-7; 11 bases agree with TRBD2. V shed 5 bases and J 4 bases; nucleotides not matched to a gene: 10. The germline V gene has CDR1 MNHEY and CDR2 SMNVEV (reference sequence). The CDR3 length is 16 residues. DNA for the CDR3: TGTGCCAGCAGTCGGCTAGCGGGAGGCAGCGGGTACGAGCAGTACTTC. Translation gives CASSRLAGGSGYEQYF.

The chain joins TRBV29-1 to TRBJ2-1; D possibly corresponds to TRBD1 (5 bases). Trimming stripped 7 bases from V and 3 bases from J, with 13 bases between. The CDR3 totals 13 residues. The germline V gene has CDR1 SQVTM and CDR2 ANQGSEA. CDR3 sequence: CSATRGGYNEQFF. CDR3 in DNA: TGCAGCGCCACAAGGGGCGGCTACAATGAGCAGTTCTTC.

This sequence joins TRBV20-1 and TRBJ2-5; D is perhaps TRBD2 (5 bases). Germline values: CDR1 DFQATT, CDR2 SNEGSKA (reference sequence). The V and J ends lost 3 bases and 0 bases respectively, with 14 bases between them. CDR3 length: 15 amino acids. CDR3 amino acids: CSASPSGVYQETQYF. The CDR3 DNA follows: TGCAGTGCTAGCCCTTCCGGGGTCTACCAAGAGACCCAGTACTTC.

This clonotype appeared once. The chain's CDR3 is CASSSSGVDTQYF. CDR3 in DNA: TGCGCCAGCAGCTCTTCAGGCGTAGATACGCAGTATTTT. The V gene is TRBV5-1, the J gene TRBJ2-3; D is ambiguous. The germline V gene encodes CDR1 SGHRS and CDR2 YFSETQ. CDR3 length equals 13 residues. Trimming pared 3 bases from V and 5 bases from J, leaving 10 bases between.

The chain joins TRBV5-1 to TRBJ1-2, with TRBD1 as a possible D gene (5 bases). Germline-derived CDR1 and CDR2 are SGHRS and YFSETQ. This CDR3 is 13 amino acids long. The ends were cut back, 3 bases at V and 6 bases at J, with 12 bases in the middle. The CDR3 DNA follows: TGCGCCAGCAGCTCGCAGGGTGAAGATGGCTACACCTTC. Residues: CASSSQGEDGYTF.

In nucleotides, the CDR3 is TGCAGTACCCACAGGGCCACTAACTATGGCTACACCTTC. The encoded protein is CSTHRATNYGYTF. V is TRBV20-1 and J is TRBJ1-2; tentative D call: TRBD1 (6 bases). Per the germline V gene, CDR1 is DFQATT and CDR2 is SNEGSKA (reference sequence). This CDR3 spans 13 amino acids. Trimming pared 8 bases from V and 0 bases from J, leaving 13 bases between.

The gene calls are TRBV15 and TRBJ2-5, with D perhaps assigned TRBD1 or TRBD2 (5 bases each). Germline V lookup: CDR1 LNHNV, CDR2 YYDKDF (reference sequence). Trimming left V 3 bases short and J 5 bases short, with 13 bases between. This CDR3 is built from 14 residues. In nucleotides, the CDR3 is TGTGCCACCAGCAGGAGGGGTAGGGTGGAGACCCAGTACTTC. It encodes CATSRRGRVETQYF.